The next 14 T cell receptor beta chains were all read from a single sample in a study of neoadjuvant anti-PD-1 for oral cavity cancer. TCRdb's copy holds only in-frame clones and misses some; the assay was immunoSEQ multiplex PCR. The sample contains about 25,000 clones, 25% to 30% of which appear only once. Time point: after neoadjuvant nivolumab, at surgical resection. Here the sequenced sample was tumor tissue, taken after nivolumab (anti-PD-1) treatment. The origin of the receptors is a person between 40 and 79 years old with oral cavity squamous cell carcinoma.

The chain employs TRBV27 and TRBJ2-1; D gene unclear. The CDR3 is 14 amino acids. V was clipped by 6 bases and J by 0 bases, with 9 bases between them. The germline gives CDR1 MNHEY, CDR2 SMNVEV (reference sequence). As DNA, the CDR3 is TGTGCCAGCAGGCTTCGGAGCTCCTACAATGAGCAGTTCTTC. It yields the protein CASRLRSSYNEQFF.

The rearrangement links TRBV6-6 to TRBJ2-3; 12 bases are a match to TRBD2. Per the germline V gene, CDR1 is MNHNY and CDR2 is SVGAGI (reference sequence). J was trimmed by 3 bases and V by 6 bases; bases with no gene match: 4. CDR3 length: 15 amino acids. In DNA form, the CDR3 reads TGTGCCAGCAGGTCGACTAGCGGGGGAACAGATACGCAGTATTTT. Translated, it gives CASRSTSGGTDTQYF.

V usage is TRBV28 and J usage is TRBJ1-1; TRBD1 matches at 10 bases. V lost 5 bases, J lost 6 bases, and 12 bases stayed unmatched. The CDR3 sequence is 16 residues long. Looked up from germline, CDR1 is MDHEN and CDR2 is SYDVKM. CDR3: CASSHLKLGQGAEAFF. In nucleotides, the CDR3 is TGTGCCAGCAGTCATCTTAAGTTAGGACAGGGGGCTGAAGCTTTCTTT.

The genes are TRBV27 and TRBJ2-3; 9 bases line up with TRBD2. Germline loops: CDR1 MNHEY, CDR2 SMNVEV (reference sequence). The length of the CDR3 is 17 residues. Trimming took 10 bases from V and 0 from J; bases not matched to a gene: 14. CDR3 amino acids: CATQPGLAPVSTDTQYF. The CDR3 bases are TGTGCCACCCAACCGGGACTAGCCCCGGTCAGCACAGATACGCAGTATTTT.

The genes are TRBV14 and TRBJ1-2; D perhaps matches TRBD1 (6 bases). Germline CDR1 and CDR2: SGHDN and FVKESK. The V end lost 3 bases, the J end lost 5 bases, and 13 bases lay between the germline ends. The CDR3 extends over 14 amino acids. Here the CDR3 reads CASSQLRGGYGYTF. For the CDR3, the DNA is TGTGCCAGCAGCCAGCTCAGGGGAGGATATGGCTACACCTTC.

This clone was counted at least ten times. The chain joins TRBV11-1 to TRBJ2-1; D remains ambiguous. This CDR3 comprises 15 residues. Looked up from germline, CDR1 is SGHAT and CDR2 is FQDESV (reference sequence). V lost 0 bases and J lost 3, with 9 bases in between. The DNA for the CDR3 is TGTGCCAGCAGCTTAGCGGGCTTACACTACAATGAGCAGTTCTTC. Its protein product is CASSLAGLHYNEQFF.

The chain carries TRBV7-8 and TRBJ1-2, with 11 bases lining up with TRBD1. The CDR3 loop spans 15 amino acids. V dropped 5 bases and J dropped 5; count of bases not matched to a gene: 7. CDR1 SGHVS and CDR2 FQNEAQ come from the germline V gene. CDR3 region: CASSNRDRGFYGYTF. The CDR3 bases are TGTGCCAGCAGCAACAGGGACAGGGGGTTTTATGGCTACACCTTC.

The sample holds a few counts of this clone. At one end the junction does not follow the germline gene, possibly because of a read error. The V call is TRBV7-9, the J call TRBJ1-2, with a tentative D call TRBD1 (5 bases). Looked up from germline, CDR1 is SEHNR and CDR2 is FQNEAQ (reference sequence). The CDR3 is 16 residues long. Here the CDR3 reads CASSRSSGTSSPGYIF. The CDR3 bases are TGTGCCAGCAGCCGATCTAGTGGGACCTCATCCCCCGGCTACATCTTC.

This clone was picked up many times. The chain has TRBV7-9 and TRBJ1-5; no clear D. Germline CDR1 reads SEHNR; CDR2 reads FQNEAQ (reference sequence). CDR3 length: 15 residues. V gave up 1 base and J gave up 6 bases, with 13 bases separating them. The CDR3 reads CASSLEEVAGQPQHF. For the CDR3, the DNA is TGTGCCAGCAGCTTAGAGGAGGTGGCGGGTCAGCCCCAGCATTTT.

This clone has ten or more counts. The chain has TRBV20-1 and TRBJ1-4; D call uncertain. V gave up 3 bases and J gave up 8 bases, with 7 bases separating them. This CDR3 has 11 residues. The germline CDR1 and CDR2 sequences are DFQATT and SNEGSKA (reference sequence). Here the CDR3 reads CSASGREKLFF. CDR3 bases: TGCAGTGCTAGTGGTCGCGAAAAACTGTTTTTT.

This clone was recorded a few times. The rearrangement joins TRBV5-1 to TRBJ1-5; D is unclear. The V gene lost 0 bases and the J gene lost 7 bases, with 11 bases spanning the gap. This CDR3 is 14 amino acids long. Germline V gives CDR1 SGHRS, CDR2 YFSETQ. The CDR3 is CASSLGQAGQPQHF. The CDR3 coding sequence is TGCGCCAGCAGCTTGGGTCAGGCGGGGCAGCCCCAGCATTTT.

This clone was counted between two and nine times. The CDR3 DNA reads as TGTGCCAGCGCCCCCGGGGACAACCGGGGCGATCAGCCCCAGCATTTT. This encodes CASAPGDNRGDQPQHF. J is TRBJ1-5 and V is TRBV27; D is perhaps TRBD1 (6 bases). The CDR3 has 16 residues. Germline V gene lookup returns CDR1 MNHEY and CDR2 SMNVEV (reference sequence). Trimming stripped 8 bases from V and 5 bases from J, with 22 bases between.

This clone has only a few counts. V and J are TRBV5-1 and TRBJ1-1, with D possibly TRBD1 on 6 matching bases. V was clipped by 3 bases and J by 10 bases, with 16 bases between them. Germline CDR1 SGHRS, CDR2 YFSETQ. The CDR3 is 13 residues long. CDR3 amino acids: CASSSQGRVGAFF. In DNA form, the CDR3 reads TGCGCCAGCAGCTCTCAGGGGAGGGTCGGAGCTTTCTTT.

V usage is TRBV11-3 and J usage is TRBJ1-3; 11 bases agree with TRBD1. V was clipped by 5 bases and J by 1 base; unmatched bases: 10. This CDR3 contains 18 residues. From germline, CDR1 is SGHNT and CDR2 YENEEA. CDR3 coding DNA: TGTGCCAGCAGCCCGGGACAGGGGGTACAGAGTTCTGGAAACACCATATATTTT. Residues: CASSPGQGVQSSGNTIYF.